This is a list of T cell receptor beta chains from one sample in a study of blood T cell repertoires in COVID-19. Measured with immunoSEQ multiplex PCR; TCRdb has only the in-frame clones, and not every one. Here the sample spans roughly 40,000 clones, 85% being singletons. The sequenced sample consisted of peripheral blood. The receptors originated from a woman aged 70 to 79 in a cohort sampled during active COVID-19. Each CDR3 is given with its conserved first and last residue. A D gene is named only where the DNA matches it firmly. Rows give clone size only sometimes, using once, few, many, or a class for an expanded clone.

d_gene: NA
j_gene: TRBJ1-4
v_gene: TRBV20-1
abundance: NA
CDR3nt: TGCAGTGCTCCCATTAATGAAAAACTGTTTTTT
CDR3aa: CSAPINEKLFF

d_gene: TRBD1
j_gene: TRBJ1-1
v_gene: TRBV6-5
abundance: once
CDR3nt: TGTGCCAGCAGTTCACAGGGGGCTGGTGAAGCTTTCTTT
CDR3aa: CASSSQGAGEAFF

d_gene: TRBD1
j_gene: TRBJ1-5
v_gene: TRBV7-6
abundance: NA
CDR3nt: TGTGCCAGCAGCTCCTCTTTTAGGACAGGGCATCATAATCAGCCCCAGCATTTT
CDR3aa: CASSSSFRTGHHNQPQHF

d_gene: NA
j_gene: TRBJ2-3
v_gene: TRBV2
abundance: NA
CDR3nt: TGTGCCAGCAGTGAAGACCCCCACAGGCCCCCACACACAGATACGCAGTATTTT
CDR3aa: CASSEDPHRPPHTDTQYF

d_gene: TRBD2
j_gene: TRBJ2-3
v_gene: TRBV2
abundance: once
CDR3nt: TGTGCCAGCAGTGAAAGATGGGGACGGGAGGGCCCAGATACGCAGTATTTT
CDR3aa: CASSERWGREGPDTQYF

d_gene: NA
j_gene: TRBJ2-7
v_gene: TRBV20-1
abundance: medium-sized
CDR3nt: TGCAGTGCAACTTCAGGGCACGAGCAGTACTTC
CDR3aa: CSATSGHEQYF

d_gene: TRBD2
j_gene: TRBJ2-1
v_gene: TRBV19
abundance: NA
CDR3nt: TGTGCCAGTAGTCCGACTAGCGGAGCCTACAATGAGCAGTTCTTC
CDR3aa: CASSPTSGAYNEQFF

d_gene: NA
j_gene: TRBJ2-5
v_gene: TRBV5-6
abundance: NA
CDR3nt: TGTGCCAGCAGCCCACCCGACAGGTCGGAGACCCAGTACTTC
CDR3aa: CASSPPDRSETQYF

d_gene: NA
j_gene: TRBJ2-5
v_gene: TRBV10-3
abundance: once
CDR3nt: TGTGCCATCTCTGCAGGGATAGAGACCCAGTACTTC
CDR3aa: CAISAGIETQYF

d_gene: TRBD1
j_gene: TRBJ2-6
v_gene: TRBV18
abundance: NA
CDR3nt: TGTGCCAGCTCACCAAGGACAGGGGATAGCTCTGGGGCCAACGTCCTGACTTTC
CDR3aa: CASSPRTGDSSGANVLTF

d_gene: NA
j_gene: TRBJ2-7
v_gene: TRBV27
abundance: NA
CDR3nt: TGTGCCAGCAGTTCTGGGAGGGGGTATTACGAGCAGTACTTC
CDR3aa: CASSSGRGYYEQYF

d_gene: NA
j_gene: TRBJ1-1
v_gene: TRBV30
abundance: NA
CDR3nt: TGTGCCTGGGTCACGGACACCCTGAACACTGAAGCTTTCTTT
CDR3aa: CAWVTDTLNTEAFF

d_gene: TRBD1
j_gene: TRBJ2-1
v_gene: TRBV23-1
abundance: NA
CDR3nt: TGCGCCAGCAGACACACACGGGACAGGGTAAGGCATGAGCAGTTCTTC
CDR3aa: CASRHTRDRVRHEQFF

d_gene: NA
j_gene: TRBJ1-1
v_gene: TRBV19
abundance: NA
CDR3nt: TGTGCCAGTAGTATGTGGCAGAACACTGAAGCTTTCTTT
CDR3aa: CASSMWQNTEAFF

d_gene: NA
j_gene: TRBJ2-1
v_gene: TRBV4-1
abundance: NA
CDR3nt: TGCGCCAGCACCCTCCTGTACAGCTACAATGAGCAGTTCTTC
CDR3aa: CASTLLYSYNEQFF

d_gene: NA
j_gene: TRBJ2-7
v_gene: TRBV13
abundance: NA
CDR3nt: TGTGCCAGCAGTTTTAGTAGCGAGCAGTACTTC
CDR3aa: CASSFSSEQYF

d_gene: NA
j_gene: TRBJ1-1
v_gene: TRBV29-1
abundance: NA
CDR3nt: TGCAGCGCCCGGGCGGGAGAGAACACTGAAGCTTTCTTT
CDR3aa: CSARAGENTEAFF

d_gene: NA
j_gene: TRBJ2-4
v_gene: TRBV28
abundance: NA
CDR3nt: TGTGCCAGCAGTCGAGCTGGACAGACCAAAAACATTCAGTACTTC
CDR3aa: CASSRAGQTKNIQYF

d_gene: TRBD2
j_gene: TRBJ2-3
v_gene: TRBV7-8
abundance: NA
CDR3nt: TGTGCCAGCAAGCTAGCGGGAGGCGGGGGTAGCACAGATACGCAGTATTTT
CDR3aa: CASKLAGGGGSTDTQYF

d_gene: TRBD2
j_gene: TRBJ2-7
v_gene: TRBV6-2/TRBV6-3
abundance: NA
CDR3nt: TGTGCCAGCAGCCCCGCGGGGGGGGCATACGAGCAGTACTTC
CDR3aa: CASSPAGGAYEQYF

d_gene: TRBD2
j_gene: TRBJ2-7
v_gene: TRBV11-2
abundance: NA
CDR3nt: TGTGCCAGCAGTTCGGAAAGAGCGGGAGGGCGTTACGAGCAGTACTTC
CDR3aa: CASSSERAGGRYEQYF

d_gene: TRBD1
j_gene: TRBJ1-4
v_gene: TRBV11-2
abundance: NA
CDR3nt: TGTGCCAGCAGCTTGGTGGACAGGGGGCTAAAGGAACTGTTTTTT
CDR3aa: CASSLVDRGLKELFF

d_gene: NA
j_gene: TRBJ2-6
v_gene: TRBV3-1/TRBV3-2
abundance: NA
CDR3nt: TGTGCCAGCAGCCAAGATTTAACGGGATTATCTGGGGCCAACGTCCTGACTTTC
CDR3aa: CASSQDLTGLSGANVLTF

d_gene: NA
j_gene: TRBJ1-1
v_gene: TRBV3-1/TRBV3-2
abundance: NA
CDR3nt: TGTGCCAGCAGTCTAACAGTGAACACTGAAGCTTTCTTT
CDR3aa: CASSLTVNTEAFF

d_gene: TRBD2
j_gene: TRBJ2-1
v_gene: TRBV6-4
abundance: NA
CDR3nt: TGTGCCAGCAGTGAGGATACTAGCGGACCCTACAATGAGCAGTTCTTC
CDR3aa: CASSEDTSGPYNEQFF

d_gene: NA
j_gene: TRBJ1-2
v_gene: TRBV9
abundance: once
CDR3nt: TGTGCCAGCAGCGGAGTCGGCTATGGCTACACCTTC
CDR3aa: CASSGVGYGYTF

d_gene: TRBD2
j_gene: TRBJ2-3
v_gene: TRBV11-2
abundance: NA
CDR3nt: TGTGCCAGCAGCTTAGATCAAGAGCGGGGGCAGTATTTT
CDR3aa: CASSLDQERGQYF

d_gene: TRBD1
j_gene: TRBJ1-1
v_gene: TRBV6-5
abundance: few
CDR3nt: TGTGCCAGCAGGGTCCGGGACAGACACACTGAAGCTTTCTTT
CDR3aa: CASRVRDRHTEAFF

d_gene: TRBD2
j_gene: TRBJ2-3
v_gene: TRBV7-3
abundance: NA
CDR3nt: TGTGCCAGCAGCCTATTGGGGCTAGCGGGTACTAGCACAGATACGCAGTATTTT
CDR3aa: CASSLLGLAGTSTDTQYF

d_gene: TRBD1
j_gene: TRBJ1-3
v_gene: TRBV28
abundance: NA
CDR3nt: TGTGCCAGCAGTTCGACAGGGTCTGGAAACACCATATATTTT
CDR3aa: CASSSTGSGNTIYF

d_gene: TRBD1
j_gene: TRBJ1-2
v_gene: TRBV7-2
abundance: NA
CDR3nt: TGTGCCAGCAGCCCGACTCAGGGGGCGAAATATGGCTACACCTTC
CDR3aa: CASSPTQGAKYGYTF

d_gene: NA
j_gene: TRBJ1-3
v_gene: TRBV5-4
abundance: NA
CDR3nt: TGTGCCAGCAGCTTGGGGGGGAGGCCTGGAAACACCATATATTTT
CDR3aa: CASSLGGRPGNTIYF

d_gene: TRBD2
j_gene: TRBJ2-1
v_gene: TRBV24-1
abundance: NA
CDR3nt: TGTGCCACCAGTGACTCGACTAGCAGCTCCTACAATGAGCAGTTCTTC
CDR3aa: CATSDSTSSSYNEQFF

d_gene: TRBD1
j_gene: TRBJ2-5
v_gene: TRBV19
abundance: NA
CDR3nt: TGTGCCAGTAGTGCAACCCCGGGACAGGGCAAAGAGACCCAGTACTTC
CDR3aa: CASSATPGQGKETQYF

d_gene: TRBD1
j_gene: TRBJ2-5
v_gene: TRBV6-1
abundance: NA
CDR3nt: TGTGCCAGCAGTGACGGGACAGTAGAGACCCAGTACTTC
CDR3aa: CASSDGTVETQYF

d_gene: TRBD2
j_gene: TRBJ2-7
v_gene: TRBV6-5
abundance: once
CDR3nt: TGTGCCAGCAGTATAGTGGGGACTAGTGCCCACGAGCAGTACTTC
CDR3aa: CASSIVGTSAHEQYF

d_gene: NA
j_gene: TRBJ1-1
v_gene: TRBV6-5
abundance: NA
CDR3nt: TGTGCCAGCAGTTACCGCAGGATGAACACTGAAGCTTTCTTT
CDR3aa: CASSYRRMNTEAFF

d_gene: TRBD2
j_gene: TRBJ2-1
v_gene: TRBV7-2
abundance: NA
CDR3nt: TGTGCCAGCAGCTACCCCGGACTAGCGGGAGACAATGAGCAGTTCTTC
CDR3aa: CASSYPGLAGDNEQFF

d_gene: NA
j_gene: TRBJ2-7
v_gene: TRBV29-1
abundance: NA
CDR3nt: TGCAGCGTTGTCCAGGGGAGCTCCTACGAGCAGTACTTC
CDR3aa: CSVVQGSSYEQYF

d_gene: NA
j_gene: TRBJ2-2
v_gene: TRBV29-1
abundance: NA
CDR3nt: TGCAGCGTTGGGGGGACATCGAACACCGGGGAGCTGTTTTTT
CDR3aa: CSVGGTSNTGELFF

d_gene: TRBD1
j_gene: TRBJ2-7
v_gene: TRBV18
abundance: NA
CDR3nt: TGTGCCAGCTCGTTCGGGACAGGGAGGGACGAGCAGTACTTC
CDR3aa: CASSFGTGRDEQYF

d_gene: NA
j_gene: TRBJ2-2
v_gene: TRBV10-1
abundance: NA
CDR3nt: TGCGCCAGCAGTACAGGGCCCGGGGAGCTGTTTTTT
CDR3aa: CASSTGPGELFF

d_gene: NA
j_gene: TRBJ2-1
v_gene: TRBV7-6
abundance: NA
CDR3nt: TGTGCCAGCAGCTCGCAAGCGTCGGGGCAGTTCTTC
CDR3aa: CASSSQASGQFF

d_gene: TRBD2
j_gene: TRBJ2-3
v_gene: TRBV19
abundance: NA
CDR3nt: TGTGCCAGTAAGGGCAGCGGGAGGACAGATACGCAGTATTTT
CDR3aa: CASKGSGRTDTQYF

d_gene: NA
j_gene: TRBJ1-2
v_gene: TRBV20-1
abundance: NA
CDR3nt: TGCAGTGCTAGTCCACAGGGTAATGGCTACACCTTC
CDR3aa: CSASPQGNGYTF

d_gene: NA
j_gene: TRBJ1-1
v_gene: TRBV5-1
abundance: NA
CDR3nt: TGCGCCAGCAGCTCAATACAGGGTGACACTGAAGCTTTCTTT
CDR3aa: CASSSIQGDTEAFF

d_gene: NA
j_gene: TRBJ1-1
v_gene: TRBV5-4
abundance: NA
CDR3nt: TGTGCCAGCAGCTTGGCCTCCGTGAACACTGAAGCTTTCTTT
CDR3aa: CASSLASVNTEAFF

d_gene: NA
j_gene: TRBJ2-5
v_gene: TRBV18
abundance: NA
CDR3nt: TGTGCCAGCTCACCTCTGGTAGCGTTGGGGTCGACCCAGTACTTC
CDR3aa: CASSPLVALGSTQYF

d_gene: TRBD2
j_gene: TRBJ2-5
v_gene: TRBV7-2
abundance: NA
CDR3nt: TGTGCCAGCAGCTTAGCCCCGGGACTAGCGGGAGGAGGGCAAGAGACCCAGTACTTC
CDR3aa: CASSLAPGLAGGGQETQYF

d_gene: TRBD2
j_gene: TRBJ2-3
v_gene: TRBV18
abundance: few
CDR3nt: TGTGCCAGCTCACCTCCTTCGACTAGCGGGCTTGGAGGGACGCAGTATTTT
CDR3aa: CASSPPSTSGLGGTQYF

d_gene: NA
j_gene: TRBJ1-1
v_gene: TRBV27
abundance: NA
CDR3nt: TGTGCCAGCAGTTTCGCCGGGACAATCCCCCCTGAAGCTTTCTTT
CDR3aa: CASSFAGTIPPEAFF

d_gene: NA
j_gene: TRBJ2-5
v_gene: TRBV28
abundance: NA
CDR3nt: TGTGCCAGCAGAGACGGGAGCTTGGAGACCCAGTACTTC
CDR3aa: CASRDGSLETQYF

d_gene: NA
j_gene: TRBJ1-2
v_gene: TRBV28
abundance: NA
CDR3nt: TGTGCCAGCAGTTTATGGCGGGACTATGGCTACACCTTC
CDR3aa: CASSLWRDYGYTF

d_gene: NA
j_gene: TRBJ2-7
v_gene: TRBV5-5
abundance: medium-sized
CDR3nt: TGTGCCCGCCCGTCAGGGGCGACCTACGAGCAGTACTTC
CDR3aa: CARPSGATYEQYF

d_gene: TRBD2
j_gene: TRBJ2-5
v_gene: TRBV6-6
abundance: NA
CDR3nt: TGTGCCAGCAGTTACGGGGGGACTAGCGGCCAAGAGACCCAGTACTTC
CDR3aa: CASSYGGTSGQETQYF

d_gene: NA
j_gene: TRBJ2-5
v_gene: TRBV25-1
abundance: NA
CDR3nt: TGTGCCAGCAGTCCCAACAGGGACGGGGAGACCCAGTACTTC
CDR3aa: CASSPNRDGETQYF